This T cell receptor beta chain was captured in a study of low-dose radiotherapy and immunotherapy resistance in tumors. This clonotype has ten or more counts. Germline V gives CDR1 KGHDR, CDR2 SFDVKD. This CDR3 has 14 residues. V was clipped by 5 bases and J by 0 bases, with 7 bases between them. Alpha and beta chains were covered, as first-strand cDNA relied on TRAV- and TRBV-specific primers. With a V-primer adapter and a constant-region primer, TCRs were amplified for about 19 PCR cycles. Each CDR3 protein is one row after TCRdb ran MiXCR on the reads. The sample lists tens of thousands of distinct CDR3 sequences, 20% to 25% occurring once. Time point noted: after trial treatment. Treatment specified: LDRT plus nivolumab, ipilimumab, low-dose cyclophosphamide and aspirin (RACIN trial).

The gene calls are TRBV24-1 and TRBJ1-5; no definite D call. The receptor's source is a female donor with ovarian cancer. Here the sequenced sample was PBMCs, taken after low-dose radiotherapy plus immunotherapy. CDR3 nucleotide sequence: TGTGCCACCAGTGGGCAGGTTAGCAATCAGCCCCAGCATTTT. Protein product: CATSGQVSNQPQHF.